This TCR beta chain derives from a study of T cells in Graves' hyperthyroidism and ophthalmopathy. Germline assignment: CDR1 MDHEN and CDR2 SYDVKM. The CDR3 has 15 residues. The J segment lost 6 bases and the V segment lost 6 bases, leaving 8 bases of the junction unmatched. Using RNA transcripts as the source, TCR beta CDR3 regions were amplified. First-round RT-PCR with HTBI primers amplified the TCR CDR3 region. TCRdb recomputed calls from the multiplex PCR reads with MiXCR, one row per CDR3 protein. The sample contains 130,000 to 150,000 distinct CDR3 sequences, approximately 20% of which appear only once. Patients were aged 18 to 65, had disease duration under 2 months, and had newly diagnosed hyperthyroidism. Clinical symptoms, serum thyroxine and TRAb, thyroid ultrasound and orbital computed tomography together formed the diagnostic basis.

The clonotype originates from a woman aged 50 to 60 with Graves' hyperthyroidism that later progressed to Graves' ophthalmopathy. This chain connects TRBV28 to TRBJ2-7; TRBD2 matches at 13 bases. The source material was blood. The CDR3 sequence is CASRNGLAGAFEQYF. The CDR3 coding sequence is TGTGCCAGCAGAAACGGACTAGCGGGAGCTTTCGAGCAGTACTTC.